This T cell receptor (beta chain) appears in the sequencing data of a study of blood T cell repertoires in COVID-19 (dated by TCRdb to between 2020 and 2021). With regard to the full study: Samples covering the acute and convalescent phases of COVID-19 were provided by collaborators in the United States, Italy and Spain. The prospective study material was composed of cDNA or gDNA derived from T cells, B-cell-depleted T cells, or PBMCs. Sample metadata almost always included a de-identified subject ID, COVID-19 status, age in years and sex. Where available, HLA class I and class II types were obtained from metadata supplied by the sample provider rather than from assay-based typing. The samples were drawn from the first 160 participants of the ongoing ImmuneRACE study and from about 1,200 subjects provided by 6 global collaborators. A freely available public database, intended as a resource for researchers studying the immune response to SARS-CoV-2, is where the repertoires were released. The dataset comprised deeply sampled blood TCRbeta repertoires from subjects exposed to, actively infected with, or recovered from COVID-19. Study-wide conclusions, independent of this receptor: The amount of clinical and demographic metadata varied by source and participant and was provided uncurated.

This clone occurred a few times. This clone's antigen is unknown. No base qualities exist here, and no much larger clone lies one base off it. In Seattle, one collaborating source enrolled patients while the infection was active and tracked those patients longitudinally over the course of disease. The collaborating institutions used their own protocols to collect whole blood in K2EDTA tubes. Collaborator samples were shipped for TCRbeta analysis as frozen whole blood, isolated PBMCs, or DNA extracted from either sample type. The immunoSEQ Assay, a bias-controlled multiplex PCR, was used to amplify TCRbeta CDR3 regions from genomic DNA. As for the original processing: The number of nucleated cells in each sample was estimated by amplification of reference gene primers within the assay. Sequence reads were collapsed and filtered to measure the absolute abundance of every unique TCRbeta CDR3 rearrangement. For each sample, productive Simpson clonality was calculated by taking the square root of Simpson's diversity index across productive rearrangements. TCRdb obtained this table from immuneACCESS and retained in-frame rearrangements with V and J assigned. These tables miss some clones; where compared with another copy, unresolved V genes account for less than half of the shortfall, and the remainder is unexplained. Clone size and the V and J calls come from that table; the DNA yielded D and trimming. The sample includes roughly 250,000 clones, with roughly nine tenths observed a single time. About an eighth of the sample lies in the top ten.

This TCR was recovered from a woman between 25 and 40 years old with COVID-19, enrolled during active disease. Source material: peripheral blood.

Read as DNA, the sequence is TGTGCCAGTGGTAGATCAGGGGACTCACCCCTCCACTTT. Translated, it gives CASGRSGDSPLHF. The rearranged chain carries TRBV7-9 and TRBJ1-6; TRBD1 is a weak D gene call, 6 bases matching. Trimming removed 9 bases from V and 10 bases from J, leaving 16 bases between the germline ends. The CDR3 measures 13 amino acids from cysteine to phenylalanine. Of all the DNA, just the CDR3 is kept, 39 bases in frame from base 1. As encoded in the germline V gene (reference sequence), CDR1 is SEHNR while CDR2 is FQNEAQ. With the portions outside the CDR3 filled from the reference TRBV7-9 and TRBJ1-6 genes, the complete variable region becomes DTGVSQNPRHKITKRGQNVTFRCDPISEHNRLYWYRQTLGQGPEFLTYFQNEAQLEKSRLLSDRFSAERPKGSFSTLEIQRTEQGDSAMYLCASGRSGDSPLHFGNGTRLTVT.